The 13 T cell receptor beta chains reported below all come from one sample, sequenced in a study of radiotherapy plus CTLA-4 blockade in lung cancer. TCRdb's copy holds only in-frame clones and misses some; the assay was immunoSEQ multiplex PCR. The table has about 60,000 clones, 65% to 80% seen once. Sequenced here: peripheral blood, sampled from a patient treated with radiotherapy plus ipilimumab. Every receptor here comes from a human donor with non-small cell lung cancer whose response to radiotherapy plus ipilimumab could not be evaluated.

CDR3 sequence: CASSHGGLDTEAFF. In DNA, the CDR3 is TGCGCCAGCAGCCACGGGGGGCTGGACACTGAAGCTTTCTTT. The V and J genes are TRBV4-1 and TRBJ1-1; D perhaps matches TRBD1 (6 bases). Trimming left V 3 bases short and J 3 bases short, with 11 bases between. CDR3 length: 14 residues. Germline loops: CDR1 MGHRA, CDR2 YSYEKL.

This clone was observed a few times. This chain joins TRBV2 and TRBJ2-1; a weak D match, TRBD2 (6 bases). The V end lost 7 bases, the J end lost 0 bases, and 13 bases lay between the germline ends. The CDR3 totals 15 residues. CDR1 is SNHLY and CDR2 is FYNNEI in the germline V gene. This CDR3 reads CASTRLASSYNEQFF. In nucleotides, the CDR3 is TGTGCCAGCACTCGCCTAGCGTCCTCCTACAATGAGCAGTTCTTC.

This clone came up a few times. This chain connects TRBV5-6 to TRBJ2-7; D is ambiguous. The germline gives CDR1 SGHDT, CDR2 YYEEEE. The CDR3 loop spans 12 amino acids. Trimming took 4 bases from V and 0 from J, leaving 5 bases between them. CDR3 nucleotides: TGTGCCAGCAGCCTGAGCTCCTACGAGCAGTACTTC. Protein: CASSLSSYEQYF. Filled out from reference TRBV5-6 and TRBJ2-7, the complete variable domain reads DAGVTQSPTHLIKTRGQQVTLRCSPKSGHDTVSWYQQALGQGPQFIFQYYEEEERQRGNFPDRFSGHQFPNYSSELNVNALLLGDSALYLCASSLSSYEQYFGPGTRLTVT.

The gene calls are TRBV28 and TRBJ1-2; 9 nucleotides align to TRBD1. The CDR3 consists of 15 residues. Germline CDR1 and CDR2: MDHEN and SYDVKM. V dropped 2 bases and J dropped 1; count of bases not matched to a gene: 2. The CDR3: CASSLGTGNNYGYTF. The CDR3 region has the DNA TGTGCCAGCAGTTTAGGGACAGGGAATAACTATGGCTACACCTTC.

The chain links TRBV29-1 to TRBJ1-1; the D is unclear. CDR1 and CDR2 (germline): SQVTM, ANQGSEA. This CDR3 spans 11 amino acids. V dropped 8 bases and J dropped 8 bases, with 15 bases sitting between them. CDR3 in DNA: TGCAGCCACGCGGAAGTAGCCGAAGCTTTCTTT. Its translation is CSHAEVAEAFF.

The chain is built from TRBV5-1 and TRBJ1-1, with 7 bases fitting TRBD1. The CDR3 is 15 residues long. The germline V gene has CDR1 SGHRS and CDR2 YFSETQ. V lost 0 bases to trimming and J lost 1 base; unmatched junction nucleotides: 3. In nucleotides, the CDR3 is TGCGCCAGCAGCTTGGCCGGGACAGCGAACACTGAAGCTTTCTTT. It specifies CASSLAGTANTEAFF.

CDR3 DNA: TGTGCCAGCAGTTCGATCTACAGGGCCCGAAGAGAGAACACTGAAGCTTTCTTT. Its protein is CASSSIYRARRENTEAFF. The genes are TRBV28 and TRBJ1-1, with a weak D call TRBD1 (6 bases). The CDR3 sequence is 18 residues long. V was trimmed by 4 bases and J by 1 base, leaving 22 bases between them. Germline CDR1 reads MDHEN; CDR2 reads SYDVKM.

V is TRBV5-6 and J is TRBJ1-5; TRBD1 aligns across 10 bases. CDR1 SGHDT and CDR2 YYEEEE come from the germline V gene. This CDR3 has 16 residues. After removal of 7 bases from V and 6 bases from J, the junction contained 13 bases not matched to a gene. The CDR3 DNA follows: TGTGCCAGCGGCCGAGGGACAGGGGTGAACTCTCAGCCCCAGCATTTT. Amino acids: CASGRGTGVNSQPQHF.

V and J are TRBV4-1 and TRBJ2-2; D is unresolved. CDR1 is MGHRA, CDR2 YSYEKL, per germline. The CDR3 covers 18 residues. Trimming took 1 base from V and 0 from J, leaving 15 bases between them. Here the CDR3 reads CASSQGNGATPNTGELFF. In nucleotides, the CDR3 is TGCGCCAGCAGCCAAGGGAACGGAGCGACCCCGAACACCGGGGAGCTGTTTTTT.

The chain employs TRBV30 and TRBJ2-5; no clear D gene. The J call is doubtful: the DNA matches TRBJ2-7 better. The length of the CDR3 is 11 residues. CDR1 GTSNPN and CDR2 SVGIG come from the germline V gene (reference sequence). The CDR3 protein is CAWSVLHEQYF. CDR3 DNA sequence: TGTGCCTGGAGTGTACTCCACGAGCAGTACTTC.

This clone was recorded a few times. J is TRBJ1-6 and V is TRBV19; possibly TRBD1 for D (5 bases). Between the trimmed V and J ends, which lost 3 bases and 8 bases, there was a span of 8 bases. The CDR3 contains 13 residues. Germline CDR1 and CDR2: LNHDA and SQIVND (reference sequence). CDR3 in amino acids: CASSIGGYSPLHF. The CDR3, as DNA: TGTGCCAGTAGTATTGGGGGGTATTCACCCCTCCACTTT. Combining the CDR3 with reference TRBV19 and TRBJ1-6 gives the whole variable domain DGGITQSPKYLFRKEGQNVTLSCEQNLNHDAMYWYRQDPGQGLRLIYYSQIVNDFQKGDIAEGYSVSREKKESFPLTVTSAQKNPTAFYLCASSIGGYSPLHFGNGTRLTVT.

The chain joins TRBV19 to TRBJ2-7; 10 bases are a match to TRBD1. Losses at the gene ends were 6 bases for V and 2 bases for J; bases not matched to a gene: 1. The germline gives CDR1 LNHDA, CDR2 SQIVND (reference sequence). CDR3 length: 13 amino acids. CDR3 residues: CASRGQGTYEQYF. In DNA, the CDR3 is TGTGCCAGTAGGGGACAGGGGACCTACGAGCAGTACTTC.

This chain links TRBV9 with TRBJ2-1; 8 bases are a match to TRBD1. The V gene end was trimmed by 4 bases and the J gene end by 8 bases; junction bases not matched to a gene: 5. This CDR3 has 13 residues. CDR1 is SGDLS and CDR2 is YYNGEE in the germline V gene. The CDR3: CASSPQGGDEQFF. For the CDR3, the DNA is TGTGCCAGCAGCCCACAGGGGGGCGATGAGCAGTTCTTC.